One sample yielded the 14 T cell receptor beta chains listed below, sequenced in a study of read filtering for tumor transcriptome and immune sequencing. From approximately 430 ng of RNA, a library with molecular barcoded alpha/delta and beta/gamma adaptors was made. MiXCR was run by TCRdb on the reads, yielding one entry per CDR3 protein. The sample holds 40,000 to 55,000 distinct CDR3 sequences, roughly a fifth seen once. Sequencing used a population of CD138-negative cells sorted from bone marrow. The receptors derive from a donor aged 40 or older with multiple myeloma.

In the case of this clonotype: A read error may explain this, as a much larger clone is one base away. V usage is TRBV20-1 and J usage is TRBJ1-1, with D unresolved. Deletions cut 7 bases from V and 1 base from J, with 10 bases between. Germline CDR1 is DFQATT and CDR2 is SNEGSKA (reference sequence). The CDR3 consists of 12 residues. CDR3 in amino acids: CSVLDGNTEAFF. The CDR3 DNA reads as TGCAGTGTATTGGACGGGAACACTGAAGCTTTCTTT.

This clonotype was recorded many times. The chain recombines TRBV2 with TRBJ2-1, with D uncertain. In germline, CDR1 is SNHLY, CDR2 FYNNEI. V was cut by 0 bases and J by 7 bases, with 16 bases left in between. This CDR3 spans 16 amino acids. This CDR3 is CASSEAGPIFGNEQFF. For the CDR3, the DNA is TGTGCCAGCAGTGAAGCGGGCCCTATCTTTGGAAATGAGCAGTTCTTC.

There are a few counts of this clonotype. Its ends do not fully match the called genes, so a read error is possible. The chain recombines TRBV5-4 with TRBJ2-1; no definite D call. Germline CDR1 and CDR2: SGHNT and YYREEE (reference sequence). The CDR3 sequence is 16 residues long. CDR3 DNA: TGTGCCAGCAGTTTGGGGATAGACCCCTTCTACAATGAGCAGTTCTTC. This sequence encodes CASSLGIDPFYNEQFF.

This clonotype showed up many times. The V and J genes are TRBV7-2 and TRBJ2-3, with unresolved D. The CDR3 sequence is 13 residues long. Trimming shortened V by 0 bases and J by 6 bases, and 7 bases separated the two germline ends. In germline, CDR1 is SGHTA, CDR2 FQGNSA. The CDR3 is CASSLALRDTQYF. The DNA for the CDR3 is TGTGCCAGCAGCTTAGCGCTAAGGGATACGCAGTATTTT. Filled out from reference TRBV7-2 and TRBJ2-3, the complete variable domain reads GAGVSQSPSNKVTEKGKDVELRCDPISGHTALYWYRQSLGQGLEFLIYFQGNSAPDKSGLPSDRFSAERTGGSVSTLTIQRTQQEDSAVYLCASSLALRDTQYFGPGTRLTVL.

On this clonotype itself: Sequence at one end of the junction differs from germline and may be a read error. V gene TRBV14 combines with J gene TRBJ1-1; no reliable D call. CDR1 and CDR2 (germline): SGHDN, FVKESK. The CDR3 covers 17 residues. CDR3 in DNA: TGTGCCAGCAGCCCCTTAGGGCGAGCGGGGTCGAACACTGGAGCTTTCTTT. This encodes CASSPLGRAGSNTGAFF.

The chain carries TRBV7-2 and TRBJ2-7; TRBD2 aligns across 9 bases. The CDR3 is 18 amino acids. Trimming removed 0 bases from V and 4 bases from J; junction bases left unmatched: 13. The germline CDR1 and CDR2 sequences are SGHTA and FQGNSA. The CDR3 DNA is TGTGCCAGCAGCTTAGCGATCGGCGGTAGCGGGAGAAGGTACGAGCAGTACTTC. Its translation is CASSLAIGGSGRRYEQYF.

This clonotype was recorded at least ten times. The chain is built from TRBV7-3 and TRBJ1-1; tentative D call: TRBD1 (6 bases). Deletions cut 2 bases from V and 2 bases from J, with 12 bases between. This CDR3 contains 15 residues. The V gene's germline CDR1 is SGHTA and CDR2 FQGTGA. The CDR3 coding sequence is TGTGCCAGCAGCTTAGGTTCAGGGGTAAACACTGAAGCTTTCTTT. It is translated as CASSLGSGVNTEAFF. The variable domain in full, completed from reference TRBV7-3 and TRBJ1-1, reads GAGVSQTPSNKVTEKGKYVELRCDPISGHTALYWYRQSLGQGPEFLIYFQGTGAADDSGLPNDRFFAVRPEGSVSTLKIQRTERGDSAVYLCASSLGSGVNTEAFFGQGTRLTVV.

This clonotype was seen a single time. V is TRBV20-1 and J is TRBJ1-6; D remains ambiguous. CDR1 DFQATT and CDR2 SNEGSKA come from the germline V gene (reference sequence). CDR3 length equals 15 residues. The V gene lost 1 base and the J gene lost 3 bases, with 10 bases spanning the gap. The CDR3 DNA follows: TGCAGTGCTAGAGGTCTGTCAGACTATAATTCACCCCTCCACTTT. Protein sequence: CSARGLSDYNSPLHF.

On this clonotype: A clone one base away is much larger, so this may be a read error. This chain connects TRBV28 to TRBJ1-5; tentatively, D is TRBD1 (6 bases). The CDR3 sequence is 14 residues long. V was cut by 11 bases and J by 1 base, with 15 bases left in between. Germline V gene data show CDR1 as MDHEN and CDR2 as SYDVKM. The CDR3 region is CASVRGTSNQPQHF. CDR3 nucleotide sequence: TGTGCCTCCGTCAGGGGAACAAGCAATCAGCCCCAGCATTTT.

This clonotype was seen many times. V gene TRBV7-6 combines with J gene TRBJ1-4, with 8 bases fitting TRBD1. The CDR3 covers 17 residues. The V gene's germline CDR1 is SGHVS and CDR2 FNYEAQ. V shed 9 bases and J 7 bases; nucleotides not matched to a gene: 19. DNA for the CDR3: TGTGCCAGTTATAGACTTGGGACAGGTGATGTTCGTGAAAAACTGTTTTTT. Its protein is CASYRLGTGDVREKLFF. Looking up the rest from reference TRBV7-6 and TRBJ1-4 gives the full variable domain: GAGVSQSPRYKVTKRGQDVALRCDPISGHVSLYWYRQALGQGPEFLTYFNYEAQQDKSGLPNDRFSAERPEGSISTLTIQRTEQRDSAMYRCASYRLGTGDVREKLFFGSGTQLSVL.

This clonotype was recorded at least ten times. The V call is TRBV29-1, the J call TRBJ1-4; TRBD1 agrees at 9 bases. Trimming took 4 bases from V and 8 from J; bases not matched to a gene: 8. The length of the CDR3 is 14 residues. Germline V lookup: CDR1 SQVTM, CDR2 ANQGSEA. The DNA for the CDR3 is TGCAGCGTTGGCCCACAGGGGGCAGAAGAAAAACTGTTTTTT. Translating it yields CSVGPQGAEEKLFF.

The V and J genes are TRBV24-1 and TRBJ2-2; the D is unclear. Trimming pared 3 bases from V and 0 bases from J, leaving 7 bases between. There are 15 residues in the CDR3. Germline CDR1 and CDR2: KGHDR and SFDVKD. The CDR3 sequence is CATSDPSPNTGELFF. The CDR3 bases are TGTGCCACCAGTGATCCCTCGCCGAACACCGGGGAGCTGTTTTTT.

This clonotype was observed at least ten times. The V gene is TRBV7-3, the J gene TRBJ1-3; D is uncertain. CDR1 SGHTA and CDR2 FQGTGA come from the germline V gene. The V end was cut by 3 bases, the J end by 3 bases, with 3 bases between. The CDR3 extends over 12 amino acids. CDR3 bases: TGTGCCAGCAGCTTTGATGGAAACACCATATATTTT. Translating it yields CASSFDGNTIYF.

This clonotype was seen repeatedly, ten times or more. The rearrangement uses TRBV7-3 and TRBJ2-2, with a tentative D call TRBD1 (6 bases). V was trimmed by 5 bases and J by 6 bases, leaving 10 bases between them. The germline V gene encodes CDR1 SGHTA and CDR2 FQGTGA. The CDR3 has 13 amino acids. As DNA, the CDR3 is TGTGCCAGCAGCATGTACAGGGCCGGGGAGCTGTTTTTT. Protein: CASSMYRAGELFF. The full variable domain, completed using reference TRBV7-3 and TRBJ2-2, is GAGVSQTPSNKVTEKGKYVELRCDPISGHTALYWYRQSLGQGPEFLIYFQGTGAADDSGLPNDRFFAVRPEGSVSTLKIQRTERGDSAVYLCASSMYRAGELFFGEGSRLTVL.